These T cell receptor beta chains were read from a single sample in a study of shared clonotypes between healthy human individuals. Sequenced by immunoSEQ multiplex PCR; TCRdb stores in-frame clones only, minus some. The table lists some 580,000 clones, around 97% of them singletons, with roughly 0.055% in the top ten. The sequenced sample was naive CD4+ T cells sorted from blood. Source of these receptors: a woman aged 30 to 39 in good health. The conserved cysteine and the conserved F or W are not part of the CDR3 here.

v_gene,j_gene,CDR3aa
TRBV28,TRBJ2-7,ASIPSWSGSYEQY
TRBV11-2,TRBJ2-3,ASSLVLASSMGNTQY
TRBV7-3,TRBJ2-2,ASSLQPGANTGELF
TRBV19,TRBJ2-4,ASSIQLGLGDIQY
TRBV9,TRBJ1-1,ASSVSQGAGTEAF
TRBV6-5,TRBJ2-7,ASRTTSAEQY
TRBV15,TRBJ1-4,ATSRARSGDEKLF
TRBV11-3,TRBJ2-2,ASSLSQLDGELF
TRBV2,TRBJ2-1,ASSSGTSGGNEQF
TRBV4-1,TRBJ2-1,ASSRTGYNEQF
TRBV10-2,TRBJ2-2,ASSEGPSGTSGELF
TRBV19,TRBJ2-3,ASSRYRVTDTQY
TRBV7-2,TRBJ2-7,ASSLGLAGDYEQY
TRBV19,TRBJ2-2,ASSIRGTGELF
TRBV4-1,TRBJ1-2,ASSQSTVLYGYT
TRBV5-1,TRBJ2-7,ASSLNFQGSYDSYEQY
TRBV5-1,TRBJ2-1,ASSFEVYNEQF
TRBV6-5,TRBJ2-7,ASSTDGGSLYEQY
TRBV30,TRBJ2-5,AWSRLGGSTETQY
TRBV5-1,TRBJ2-7,ASSLVWLPSYEQY
TRBV6-6,TRBJ2-7,ASSYDGSYEQY
TRBV6-1,TRBJ1-1,ASSAQQVYTEAF
TRBV11-3,TRBJ2-3,ASSFSGKADTQY
TRBV15,TRBJ2-2,ATQGRVTGELF
TRBV4-2,TRBJ2-3,ASSQASGRVADTQY
TRBV4-1,-,ASSHPDREHGEQY
TRBV7-9,TRBJ1-6,ASSLRQGGDSPLH
TRBV19,TRBJ2-1,ASSRPAGGGEQF
TRBV5-1,TRBJ2-5,ASSLGLAGGETQY
TRBV11-2,TRBJ2-1,ASSSLLAGVRNEQF
TRBV5-6,TRBJ2-3,ASSSSSGSTDTQY
TRBV5-1,TRBJ1-4,ASRSAPIGRGLIVDEKLF
TRBV10-3,TRBJ2-3,AIRWRREATDTQY
TRBV29-1,TRBJ2-1,SVYGQGTNEQF
TRBV7-2,TRBJ1-5,ASSPNQGASQPQH
TRBV28,TRBJ2-5,ASSLPRHYQETQY
TRBV5-1,TRBJ2-5,ASSLQGSGGGSQETQY
TRBV30,TRBJ1-1,AWSSGTEAF
TRBV7-9,TRBJ2-5,ASSSRARGQRGEEETQY
TRBV2,TRBJ2-5,ASTQQGETQY
TRBV29-1,TRBJ2-3,SVLTDTQY
TRBV18,TRBJ2-6,ASSLQGGQVSGANVLT
TRBV30,TRBJ2-1,AWSGLIATSSYNEQF
TRBV6-1,TRBJ2-3,ASSIQGLLGDTQY
TRBV7-9,TRBJ2-5,ASSPSGGQAETQY
TRBV21-1,TRBJ2-1,ASSKGPGGSGYNEQF
TRBV28,TRBJ1-2,ASSLKGAIRYGYT
TRBV2,TRBJ2-5,ASRQGQAQETQY
TRBV5-4,TRBJ2-5,ASSRTGSSETQY
TRBV5-4,TRBJ2-7,ASSLGTETYEQY
TRBV15,-,ATSRRTGLDEQY
TRBV18,TRBJ1-1,ASSPGQNTEAF
TRBV5-1,TRBJ2-2,ASSQTSGSLTGELF
TRBV2,TRBJ1-2,ASSPGQVGYGYT